This passage covers 31 T cell receptor beta chains from one sample sequenced in a study of cytomegalovirus exposure and HLA in healthy donors. Vbeta (60) and Jbeta (13) primers were used in the PCR. Measured with immunoSEQ multiplex PCR; TCRdb has only the in-frame clones, and not every one. The table has 130,000 or so clones, around 67% seen once. Source material: PBMCs. The receptors originated from a man younger than 30 in good health and CMV-seropositive.

The chain uses TRBV2 and TRBJ1-1; maybe TRBD1 (6 bases). The length of the CDR3 is 14 residues. V was shortened by 4 bases and J by 1 base, with 10 bases between the two germline ends. In germline, CDR1 is SNHLY, CDR2 FYNNEI. The CDR3 nucleotides read TGTGCCAGCAGTGGTCGGGGACAGAACACTGAAGCTTTCTTT. This translates into CASSGRGQNTEAFF.

This chain connects TRBV10-3 to TRBJ2-1; D is ambiguous. The germline gives CDR1 ENHRY, CDR2 SYGVKD. The length of the CDR3 is 12 residues. V was shortened by 5 bases and J by 5 bases, with 7 bases between the two germline ends. The CDR3 DNA sequence: TGTGCCATCAGTTTGGGCGACAATGAGCAGTTCTTC. Its translation: CAISLGDNEQFF.

This chain connects TRBV18 to TRBJ1-1, with D possibly TRBD1 on 6 matching bases. Trimming took off 6 bases at V and 0 bases at J, with 11 bases between the two ends. Germline CDR1 and CDR2: KGHSH and LQKENI. This CDR3 contains 14 residues. This CDR3 reads CASSRQDLNTEAFF. The CDR3 DNA reads TGTGCCAGCTCTCGACAGGACCTGAACACTGAAGCTTTCTTT.

The chain employs TRBV11-3 and TRBJ2-3; 10 bases fit TRBD2. This CDR3 region has 15 residues. The ends lost 5 bases at V and 2 bases at J; junction bases unmatched: 4. Looked up from germline, CDR1 is SGHNT and CDR2 is YENEEA. This chain's CDR3 is CASSLGLADTDTQYF. The CDR3 nucleotides are TGTGCCAGCAGCCTCGGACTAGCGGACACAGATACGCAGTATTTT.

V gene TRBV4-2 combines with J gene TRBJ2-3, with D unresolved. This CDR3 has 15 residues. The germline V gene encodes CDR1 LGHNA and CDR2 YNFKEQ. Trimming left V 0 bases short and J 3 bases short, with 10 bases between. The CDR3 coding sequence is TGTGCCAGCAGCCAAGAGTCCTCACTTACAGATACGCAGTATTTT. This encodes CASSQESSLTDTQYF.

This clone was recorded a few times. The chain has TRBV5-1 and TRBJ1-2; 8 bases line up with TRBD1. CDR3 length equals 13 residues. Germline V lookup: CDR1 SGHRS, CDR2 YFSETQ. With V trimmed by 4 bases and J by 8 bases, 7 bases remained unmatched. DNA for the CDR3: TGCGCCAGCAGCCGAGGACAGGGATGGGGCTACACCTTC. Residues: CASSRGQGWGYTF. Complete variable domain (other parts from reference TRBV5-1 and TRBJ1-2): KAGVTQTPRYLIKTRGQQVTLSCSPISGHRSVSWYQQTPGQGLQFLFEYFSETQRNKGNFPGRFSGRQFSNSRSEMNVSTLELGDSALYLCASSRGQGWGYTFGSGTRLTVV.

The gene calls are TRBV13 and TRBJ2-7; 10 bases match TRBD1. Trimming took 2 bases from V and 2 from J; bases not matched to a gene: 6. This CDR3 comprises 16 residues. Germline CDR1 is PRHDT and CDR2 is FYEKMQ (reference sequence). The CDR3 DNA follows: TGTGCCAGCAGCTTAAGTCCCGGGACAGGGGCCTACGAGCAGTACTTC. Its protein product is CASSLSPGTGAYEQYF.

There are a few counts of this clone. J is TRBJ2-2 and V is TRBV2; no clear D. The V and J ends lost 2 bases and 5 bases respectively, with 6 bases between them. The CDR3 totals 13 residues. Germline assignment: CDR1 SNHLY and CDR2 FYNNEI. For the CDR3, the DNA is TGTGCCAGCAGTGAATCTGAGACCGGGGAGCTGTTTTTT. Its protein product is CASSESETGELFF. The entire variable domain, with the rest obtained from reference TRBV2 and TRBJ2-2, is as follows: EPEVTQTPSHQVTQMGQEVILRCVPISNHLYFYWYRQILGQKVEFLVSFYNNEISEKSEIFDDQFSVERPDGSNFTLKIRSTKLEDSAMYFCASSESETGELFFGEGSRLTVL.

This chain joins TRBV5-4 and TRBJ2-7; D may be TRBD1 (6 bases). V lost 5 bases to trimming and J lost 2 bases, with 11 bases between them. The CDR3 has 13 residues. The germline CDR1 and CDR2 sequences are SGHNT and YYREEE (reference sequence). The CDR3 DNA reads as TGTGCCAGCAGTACCGGGACACCCTACGAGCAGTACTTC. It encodes CASSTGTPYEQYF.

This clone was observed once. The V gene is TRBV5-6, the J gene TRBJ2-3; D is unclear. The CDR3 loop spans 12 amino acids. V was cut by 4 bases and J by 6 bases, with 9 bases left in between. Germline lookup yields CDR1 SGHDT and CDR2 YYEEEE. Here the CDR3 reads CASSLSWDTQYF. CDR3 bases: TGTGCCAGCAGCCTAAGTTGGGATACGCAGTATTTT.

In this sample, this clone turned up a few times. The V gene is TRBV4-2, the J gene TRBJ1-5, with D unresolved. The germline V gene has CDR1 LGHNA and CDR2 YNFKEQ. This CDR3 is 15 amino acids long. Trimming stripped 0 bases from V and 5 bases from J, with 11 bases between. Here the CDR3 reads CASSQDTATHQPQHF. In DNA form, the CDR3 reads TGTGCCAGCAGCCAAGACACAGCAACTCATCAGCCCCAGCATTTT.

The rearrangement links TRBV5-1 to TRBJ2-1, with 9 positions matching TRBD2. Per the germline V gene, CDR1 is SGHRS and CDR2 is YFSETQ. The CDR3 has 15 amino acids. Germline trimming cut 0 bases from V and 3 bases from J; bases unmatched to any gene: 1. CDR3 sequence (DNA): TGCGCCAGCAGCTTGGGACTAGCGGACTACAATGAGCAGTTCTTC. Its protein product is CASSLGLADYNEQFF. Using reference TRBV5-1 and TRBJ2-1 for the parts outside the CDR3, the full variable domain is KAGVTQTPRYLIKTRGQQVTLSCSPISGHRSVSWYQQTPGQGLQFLFEYFSETQRNKGNFPGRFSGRQFSNSRSEMNVSTLELGDSALYLCASSLGLADYNEQFFGPGTRLTVL.

V and J are TRBV6-5 and TRBJ1-2; a possible D gene is TRBD1 (6 bases). The V gene's germline CDR1 is MNHEY and CDR2 SVGAGI. There are 14 residues in the CDR3. Trimming removed 2 bases from V and 0 bases from J, with 7 bases in between. CDR3 loop: CASSYGTTNYGYTF. The CDR3 nucleotides read TGTGCCAGCAGTTACGGGACAACTAACTATGGCTACACCTTC.

This clone was detected only once. The chain is built from TRBV10-3 and TRBJ2-7; 12 bases match TRBD2. V trimming: 2 bases; J trimming: 2 bases; junction bases outside the gene matches: 7. CDR1 and CDR2 from the germline V gene are ENHRY and SYGVKD. This CDR3 has 17 residues. CDR3 loop: CAISEISLAGGTYEQYF. DNA for the CDR3: TGTGCCATCAGTGAGATTTCACTAGCGGGAGGTACCTACGAGCAGTACTTC.

V is TRBV4-2 and J is TRBJ1-3, with 10 bases that match TRBD1. Germline loops: CDR1 LGHNA, CDR2 YNFKEQ. This CDR3 is built from 18 residues. The ends lost 3 bases at V and 0 bases at J; junction bases unmatched: 8. DNA of the CDR3: TGTGCCAGCAGCCAGCAAAGGACAGGGGGTCTCTCTGGAAACACCATATATTTT. Its protein product is CASSQQRTGGLSGNTIYF.

The CDR3 DNA reads TGTGCCAGCAGCTCATACAGGGCGGGGGACACTGAAGCTTTCTTT. This encodes CASSSYRAGDTEAFF. The chain joins TRBV7-9 to TRBJ1-1; perhaps TRBD1 as D (6 bases). The CDR3 runs to 15 residues. CDR1 is SEHNR and CDR2 is FQNEAQ in the germline V gene (reference sequence). Trimming took off 4 bases at V and 3 bases at J, with 15 bases between the two ends.

The rearrangement uses TRBV18 and TRBJ1-5; D is unclear. Looked up from germline, CDR1 is KGHSH and CDR2 is LQKENI. V lost 1 base, J lost 5 bases, and 6 bases lay in between. The CDR3 contains 13 residues. CDR3 DNA sequence: TGTGCCAGCTCACCACGTGCGGATCAGCCCCAGCATTTT. It translates to CASSPRADQPQHF.

V usage is TRBV5-1 and J usage is TRBJ1-3, with D possibly being TRBD1 (5 bases). The germline gives CDR1 SGHRS, CDR2 YFSETQ. The CDR3 spans 15 residues. The V gene lost 4 bases and the J gene lost 0 bases, with 11 bases spanning the gap. The DNA for the CDR3 is TGCGCCAGCAGCCAGGACACGAACTCTGGAAACACCATATATTTT. This gives the protein CASSQDTNSGNTIYF. The full variable domain, its missing parts supplied by reference TRBV5-1 and TRBJ1-3, is KAGVTQTPRYLIKTRGQQVTLSCSPISGHRSVSWYQQTPGQGLQFLFEYFSETQRNKGNFPGRFSGRQFSNSRSEMNVSTLELGDSALYLCASSQDTNSGNTIYFGEGSWLTVV.

This chain connects TRBV5-4 to TRBJ2-3; 10 nucleotides align to TRBD2. The CDR3 is 15 amino acids. Germline-derived CDR1 and CDR2 are SGHNT and YYREEE (reference sequence). V was clipped by 6 bases and J by 4 bases; unmatched bases: 8. CDR3 nucleotide sequence: TGTGCCAGCAAAGCGGGAGGGCAAGCTGCAGATACGCAGTATTTT. Encoded protein: CASKAGGQAADTQYF.

The chain links TRBV29-1 to TRBJ1-2; 8 bases line up with TRBD1. The CDR3 consists of 11 residues. Germline lookup yields CDR1 SQVTM and CDR2 ANQGSEA. After removal of 7 bases from V and 6 bases from J, the junction contained 4 bases not matched to a gene. DNA of the CDR3: TGCAGCGGACAGGGGAAGGATGGCTACACCTTC. This gives the protein CSGQGKDGYTF.

This sequence joins TRBV28 and TRBJ1-1; D not resolved. CDR1 is MDHEN, CDR2 SYDVKM, per germline. The CDR3 is 12 residues long. The V and J ends lost 1 base and 8 bases respectively, with 8 bases between them. CDR3 protein: CASSLYAGEAFF. The CDR3 nucleotides read TGTGCCAGCAGTTTATATGCGGGGGAAGCTTTCTTT.

This clone showed up just once. DNA of the CDR3: TGTGCCAGCAGCTTTGGCCCCAGGTACGAGCAGTACTTC. Amino acids: CASSFGPRYEQYF. The chain has TRBV7-2 and TRBJ2-7; D not resolved. CDR1 is SGHTA and CDR2 is FQGNSA in the germline V gene. This CDR3 has 13 residues. The V end was cut by 3 bases, the J end by 4 bases, with 10 bases between.

CDR3 protein: CASSAGPNEQFF. The CDR3 DNA follows: TGTGCCAGCAGCGCGGGCCCCAATGAGCAGTTCTTC. This chain links TRBV2 with TRBJ2-1; D possibly corresponds to TRBD2 (5 bases). Germline CDR1 SNHLY, CDR2 FYNNEI. Trimming shortened V by 6 bases and J by 6 bases, and 9 bases separated the two germline ends. The CDR3 runs 12 residues. The full variable domain, rest sourced from reference TRBV2 and TRBJ2-1, is EPEVTQTPSHQVTQMGQEVILRCVPISNHLYFYWYRQILGQKVEFLVSFYNNEISEKSEIFDDQFSVERPDGSNFTLKIRSTKLEDSAMYFCASSAGPNEQFFGPGTRLTVL.

V usage is TRBV5-6 and J usage is TRBJ2-1, with 12 bases aligning to TRBD2. Germline CDR1 and CDR2: SGHDT and YYEEEE. The J segment lost 10 bases and the V segment lost 0 bases, leaving 2 bases of the junction unmatched. This CDR3 has 14 residues. This chain's CDR3 is CASSLELAGGEQFF. CDR3 bases: TGTGCCAGCAGCTTGGAACTAGCGGGAGGAGAGCAGTTCTTC.

This chain links TRBV7-2 with TRBJ2-4; weak D call: TRBD2 (6 bases). This CDR3 spans 15 amino acids. Trimming stripped 0 bases from V and 8 bases from J, with 14 bases between. CDR1 SGHTA and CDR2 FQGNSA come from the germline V gene. CDR3 residues: CASSLAIGWGDIQYF. The CDR3 region has the DNA TGTGCCAGCAGCTTAGCAATCGGTTGGGGGGACATTCAGTACTTC.

The chain is built from TRBV30 and TRBJ1-1; D remains unclear. Germline V lookup: CDR1 GTSNPN, CDR2 SVGIG (reference sequence). V gave up 0 bases and J gave up 5 bases, with 7 bases separating them. The CDR3 is 12 residues long. The CDR3 protein is CAWSVEQTEAFF. DNA for the CDR3: TGTGCCTGGAGTGTAGAACAAACTGAAGCTTTCTTT.

This clone was seen once. The rearrangement uses TRBV7-2 and TRBJ2-4, with D possibly TRBD2 on 5 matching bases. V was trimmed by 0 bases and J by 0 bases, leaving 9 bases between them. From germline, CDR1 is SGHTA and CDR2 FQGNSA. The CDR3 runs 16 residues. The CDR3 coding sequence is TGTGCCAGCAGCTTAGCGGAGCGGATAGCCAAAAACATTCAGTACTTC. It translates to CASSLAERIAKNIQYF.

The V and J genes are TRBV7-2 and TRBJ2-7; TRBD2 matches at 12 bases. J lost 5 bases, V lost 5 bases, and 7 bases had no gene match. The germline gives CDR1 SGHTA, CDR2 FQGNSA. The CDR3 has 15 amino acids. In DNA, the CDR3 is TGTGCCAGCAGCACCTCTAGCGGGGGGGGGCACGAGCAGTACTTC. It codes for CASSTSSGGGHEQYF. Full variable domain (outside the CDR3, taken from reference TRBV7-2 and TRBJ2-7): GAGVSQSPSNKVTEKGKDVELRCDPISGHTALYWYRQSLGQGLEFLIYFQGNSAPDKSGLPSDRFSAERTGGSVSTLTIQRTQQEDSAVYLCASSTSSGGGHEQYFGPGTRLTVT.

The CDR3 is CASSASGRLDTQYF. DNA of the CDR3: TGTGCCAGCAGCGCAAGCGGGAGGCTAGATACGCAGTATTTT. The chain employs TRBV9 and TRBJ2-3, with 9 bases aligning to TRBD2. CDR1 is SGDLS, CDR2 YYNGEE, per germline. V gave up 3 bases and J gave up 5 bases; unmatched junction bases: 4. The CDR3 is 14 amino acids.

This sequence joins TRBV2 and TRBJ2-7; the D gene is possibly TRBD1 (5 bases). Germline loops: CDR1 SNHLY, CDR2 FYNNEI. V was pared by 8 bases and J by 3 bases, with 17 bases between. The CDR3 loop spans 14 amino acids. This CDR3 is CASFADVGHYEQYF. The CDR3 nucleotides are TGTGCCAGCTTCGCTGACGTTGGACACTACGAGCAGTACTTC.

Here the CDR3 reads CASSLGRADEKLFF. CDR3 in DNA: TGTGCCAGCAGCTTAGGCAGGGCTGACGAAAAACTGTTTTTT. V and J are TRBV7-9 and TRBJ1-4; a weak D match, TRBD1 (5 bases). Between the trimmed V and J ends, which lost 1 base and 8 bases, there was a span of 11 bases. Germline CDR1 reads SEHNR; CDR2 reads FQNEAQ (reference sequence). CDR3 length: 14 amino acids.